These 9 T cell receptor beta chains share one sample of origin, sequenced in a study of blood T cells in healthy people across ages. A sample-barcoded 5' primer and a J-beta primer mix were used in a second PCR of about 7 to 11 cycles. TCRdb fed the 5' RACE reads into MiXCR, producing one record per CDR3 protein. The sample shows 730,000 or so distinct CDR3 sequences, more than 40% of them seen only once. The sample consisted of blood. These receptors originate from a woman aged 55-70 years in good health.

This sequence joins TRBV12-3 or TRBV12-4 and TRBJ2-2; D may correspond to TRBD1 or TRBD2 (7 bases each). This CDR3 region has 15 residues. V was cut by 3 bases and J by 5 bases, with 13 bases left in between. The CDR3 DNA follows: TGTGCCAGCAGTTTCCAGGGGGGGGTAACCGGGGAGCTGTTTTTT. It specifies CASSFQGGVTGELFF.

Comment on this clonotype: A much larger clone is a single base away; this may be a read error. The chain recombines TRBV7-8 with TRBJ2-7; TRBD1 matches 7 bases. CDR3 length: 13 residues. From germline, CDR1 is SGHVS and CDR2 FQNEAQ. In DNA form, the CDR3 reads TGTGCCAGCAGCCGGGACAGCTCCTACGAGCGGTACTTC. Amino acid sequence: CASSRDSSYERYF.

The chain is built from TRBV21-1 and TRBJ2-7. TRBV21-1 is assigned pseudogene status. The CDR3 runs 12 residues. CDR3 coding DNA: TGTGCCAGCAGCAAAGGCCCGAACGAGCAGTACTTC. This gives the protein CASSKGPNEQYF.

This clonotype was seen more than once but under ten times. This may stem from a read error, because a much larger clone lies one nucleotide away. The chain links TRBV20-1 to TRBJ2-1; D may be TRBD1 or TRBD2 (6 bases each). The J call may be wrong; the DNA end is better matched by TRBJ2-7. The CDR3 runs 13 residues. CDR1 is DFQATT, CDR2 SNEGSKA, per germline (reference sequence). The CDR3 nucleotides are TGCAGTGCCCCCAAAGTCGGGGGCAATGAGCAGTACTTC. Its translation: CSAPKVGGNEQYF.

J is TRBJ2-7 and V is TRBV2; TRBD2 might be the D (6 bases). The length of the CDR3 is 13 residues. V was clipped by 9 bases and J by 0 bases, with 12 bases between them. The V gene's germline CDR1 is SNHLY and CDR2 FYNNEI. For the CDR3, the DNA is TGTGCCAGTCGGGACTCAAGCTCCTACGAGCAGTACTTC. Protein: CASRDSSSYEQYF. The whole variable domain, remainder taken from reference TRBV2 and TRBJ2-7, is EPEVTQTPSHQVTQMGQEVILRCVPISNHLYFYWYRQILGQKVEFLVSFYNNEISEKSEIFDDQFSVERPDGSNFTLKIRSTKLEDSAMYFCASRDSSSYEQYFGPGTRLTVT.

The chain couples TRBV7-6 to TRBJ2-5, with a possible D match to TRBD1 (6 bases). In germline, CDR1 is SGHVS, CDR2 FNYEAQ. Trimming stripped 9 bases from V and 11 bases from J, with 22 bases between. CDR3 size: 13 residues. This CDR3 is CASSSPGDGEQYF. Here the CDR3 DNA reads TGTGCCAGTTCTTCCCCAGGGGATGGTGAGCAGTACTTC.

This clonotype was detected only a few times. The chain combines TRBV21-1 with TRBJ2-4; TRBD1 is the table's D call, not checked against the DNA. TRBV21-1 is shown as a pseudogene. This CDR3 comprises 14 residues. CDR3 coding DNA: TGTGCCAGCAGCACCGGGGGCGGCAAAAACATTCAGTACTTC. Translating it yields CASSTGGGKNIQYF.

This clonotype appeared many times. The chain joins TRBV3-1 to TRBJ2-7, with D hard to call. V lost 1 base and J lost 2, with 0 bases in between. The CDR3 loop spans 11 amino acids. CDR1 and CDR2 (germline): LGHDT, YNNKEL (reference sequence). DNA for the CDR3: TGTGCCAGCAGCCAAGCCTACGAGCAGTACTTC. It specifies CASSQAYEQYF.

The table lists this clonotype with many counts. The rearrangement uses TRBV29-1 and TRBJ2-7; a possible D gene is TRBD2 (6 bases). Germline CDR1 reads SQVTM; CDR2 reads ANQGSEA. The CDR3 has 13 amino acids. The V gene lost 4 bases and the J gene lost 4 bases, with 14 bases spanning the gap. This chain's CDR3 is CSVGSSERYEQYF. The CDR3 DNA sequence: TGCAGCGTTGGGTCTAGCGAAAGGTACGAGCAGTACTTC.